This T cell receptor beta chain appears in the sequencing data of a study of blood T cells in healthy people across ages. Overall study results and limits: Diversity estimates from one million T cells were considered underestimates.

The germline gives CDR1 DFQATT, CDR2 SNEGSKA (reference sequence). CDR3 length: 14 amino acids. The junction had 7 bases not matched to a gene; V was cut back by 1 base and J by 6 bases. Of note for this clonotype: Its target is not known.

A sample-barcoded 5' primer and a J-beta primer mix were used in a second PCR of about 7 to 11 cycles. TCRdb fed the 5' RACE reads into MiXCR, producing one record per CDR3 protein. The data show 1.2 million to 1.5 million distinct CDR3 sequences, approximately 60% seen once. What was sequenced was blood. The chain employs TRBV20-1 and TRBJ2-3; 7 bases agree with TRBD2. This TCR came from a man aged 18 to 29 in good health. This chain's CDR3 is CSARAGGSSDTQYF. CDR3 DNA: TGCAGTGCTAGAGCCGGCGGGAGCTCCGATACGCAGTATTTT.